This TCR beta chain comes out of a study of blood T cell repertoires in COVID-19. Using immunoSEQ multiplex PCR, the repertoire was profiled, and TCRdb retains in-frame clones only, with some absent. The sample has about 45,000 clones; over 75% are singletons. The TCR sequence derives from a human donor in a cohort sampled during active COVID-19. Source material: peripheral blood.

CDR3 amino acids: CASSAGTSGSIDEQFF. Written as DNA, the CDR3 is TGCGCCAGCAGCGCCGGGACTAGCGGGAGTATCGATGAGCAGTTCTTC. The rearrangement uses TRBV5-1 and TRBJ2-1; TRBD2 matches at 14 bases. This CDR3 is built from 16 residues. V was clipped by 4 bases and J by 8 bases; unmatched bases: 8. The germline V gene encodes CDR1 SGHRS and CDR2 YFSETQ.